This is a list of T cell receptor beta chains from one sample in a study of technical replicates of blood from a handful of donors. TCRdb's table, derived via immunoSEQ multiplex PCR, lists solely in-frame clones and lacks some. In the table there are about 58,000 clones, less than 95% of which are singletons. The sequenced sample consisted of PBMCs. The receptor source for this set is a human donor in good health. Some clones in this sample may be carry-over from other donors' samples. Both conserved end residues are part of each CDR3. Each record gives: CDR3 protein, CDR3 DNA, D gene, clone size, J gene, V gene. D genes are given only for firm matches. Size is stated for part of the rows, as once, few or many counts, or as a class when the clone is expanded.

CDR3: CASSQEKNGRQPQHF
DNA: TGCGCCAGCAGCCAAGAAAAAAATGGGCGTCAGCCCCAGCATTTT
D: .
size: .
J: TRBJ1-5
V: TRBV4-3

CDR3: CASSGGGLGDYGYTF
DNA: TGTGCCAGCAGCGGCGGGGGGCTTGGAGACTATGGCTACACCTTC
D: .
size: .
J: TRBJ1-2
V: TRBV7-8

CDR3: CASSPNSGVNQPQHF
DNA: TGTGCCAGCAGCCCAAACTCCGGGGTCAATCAGCCCCAGCATTTT
D: .
size: .
J: TRBJ1-5
V: TRBV7-9

CDR3: CASSSPGQGAYGYTF
DNA: TGTGCCAGCAGCTCTCCGGGACAGGGGGCATATGGCTACACCTTC
D: TRBD1
size: .
J: TRBJ1-2
V: TRBV7-2

CDR3: CASSEPPNYGYTF
DNA: TGTGCCAGTTCAGAACCTCCGAACTATGGCTACACCTTC
D: .
size: .
J: TRBJ1-2
V: TRBV19

CDR3: CASSWGTSGSMDEQYF
DNA: TGTGCCAGTAGTTGGGGGACTAGCGGGAGCATGGACGAGCAGTACTTC
D: TRBD2
size: once
J: TRBJ2-7
V: TRBV19

CDR3: CAWSVLRTEAFF
DNA: TGTGCCTGGAGTGTACTCCGCACTGAAGCTTTCTTT
D: .
size: .
J: TRBJ1-1
V: TRBV30

CDR3: CSVGPSGSYEQYF
DNA: TGCAGCGTTGGGCCTAGCGGTTCCTACGAGCAGTACTTC
D: TRBD2
size: .
J: TRBJ2-7
V: TRBV29-1

CDR3: CASSGGAAPSYEQYF
DNA: TGTGCCAGCAGCGGCGGCGCGGCCCCTTCCTACGAGCAGTACTTC
D: .
size: .
J: TRBJ2-7
V: TRBV7-2

CDR3: CASIAGEFSETQYF
DNA: TGTGCCAGCATAGCGGGGGAATTTTCGGAGACCCAGTACTTC
D: TRBD2
size: medium-sized
J: TRBJ2-5
V: TRBV6-1

CDR3: CASSLASGRGTGELFF
DNA: TGTGCCAGCAGCTTGGCTAGCGGGAGAGGGACCGGGGAGCTGTTTTTT
D: TRBD2
size: .
J: TRBJ2-2
V: TRBV7-3

CDR3: CASSQGWGLSNTEAFF
DNA: TGTGCCAGCTCACAGGGATGGGGCTTATCGAACACTGAAGCTTTCTTT
D: .
size: .
J: TRBJ1-1
V: TRBV18

CDR3: CSVEDLQGFVNYGYTF
DNA: TGCAGCGTTGAAGATCTACAGGGGTTTGTTAACTATGGCTACACCTTC
D: TRBD1
size: .
J: TRBJ1-2
V: TRBV29-1

CDR3: CASSLARWGGRWETQYF
DNA: TGTGCCAGCAGCTTAGCGCGATGGGGGGGCCGTTGGGAGACCCAGTACTTC
D: .
size: .
J: TRBJ2-5
V: TRBV7-6

CDR3: CASSKDREKLFF
DNA: TGCGCCAGCAGCAAGGACAGGGAAAAACTGTTTTTT
D: TRBD1
size: .
J: TRBJ1-4
V: TRBV5-1

CDR3: CASSLNLAGAGGEQFF
DNA: TGTGCCAGCAGCTTAAATTTAGCGGGAGCTGGCGGTGAGCAGTTCTTC
D: TRBD2
size: .
J: TRBJ2-1
V: TRBV7-3

CDR3: CASSRQGNTEAFF
DNA: TGTGCCAGCAGCCGACAGGGGAACACTGAAGCTTTCTTT
D: TRBD1
size: .
J: TRBJ1-1
V: TRBV7-3

CDR3: CASSLMDRGPGELFF
DNA: TGTGCCAGCAGTTTAATGGACAGGGGCCCCGGGGAGCTGTTTTTT
D: TRBD1
size: .
J: TRBJ2-2
V: TRBV2

CDR3: CASSWTGTREKLFF
DNA: TGTGCCAGCAGTTGGACCGGGACAAGGGAAAAACTGTTTTTT
D: .
size: .
J: TRBJ1-4
V: TRBV28

CDR3: CASSNQQGYEQYF
DNA: TGTGCCAGCAGCAATCAACAGGGCTACGAGCAGTACTTC
D: .
size: .
J: TRBJ2-7
V: TRBV7-2

CDR3: CASSQGPLAGASGTQYF
DNA: TGCGCCAGCAGCCAAGGTCCCCTAGCGGGAGCCTCGGGGACCCAGTACTTC
D: TRBD2
size: .
J: TRBJ2-5
V: TRBV4-3

CDR3: CATSRDQGANEKLFF
DNA: TGTGCCACCAGCAGAGACCAGGGGGCTAATGAAAAACTGTTTTTT
D: TRBD1
size: .
J: TRBJ1-4
V: TRBV15

CDR3: CSVGTSFSSYNEQFF
DNA: TGCAGCGTTGGAACTTCCTTTAGCTCCTACAATGAGCAGTTCTTC
D: .
size: .
J: TRBJ2-1
V: TRBV29-1

CDR3: CASSQPGGYGYTF
DNA: TGTGCCAGCAGCCAGCCAGGGGGCTATGGCTACACCTTC
D: TRBD1
size: .
J: TRBJ1-2
V: TRBV7-9

CDR3: CASSLRARGDSPLHF
DNA: TGTGCCAGCAGCTTAAGGGCCAGGGGGGATTCACCCCTCCACTTT
D: TRBD1
size: .
J: TRBJ1-6
V: TRBV7-2

CDR3: CASSLEGGRVVDTQYF
DNA: TGTGCCAGCAGCTTAGAAGGCGGGAGGGTAGTGGATACGCAGTATTTT
D: TRBD2
size: .
J: TRBJ2-3
V: TRBV7-9

CDR3: CASSEKYRGYYGYTF
DNA: TGTGCCAGCAGTGAAAAATACAGGGGATACTATGGCTACACCTTC
D: TRBD1
size: .
J: TRBJ1-2
V: TRBV6-1

CDR3: CASSYSSQGVSGTQYF
DNA: TGTGCCAGCAGTTACTCGAGCCAGGGCGTCTCCGGGACCCAGTACTTC
D: .
size: .
J: TRBJ2-5
V: TRBV6-6

CDR3: CASSSSGDLQTQYF
DNA: TGTGCCAGTAGCAGTAGCGGGGACCTACAGACCCAGTACTTC
D: TRBD2
size: few
J: TRBJ2-5
V: TRBV19

CDR3: CASSQADFQGAYEQYF
DNA: TGTGCCAGCAGCCAAGCTGACTTCCAGGGGGCTTACGAGCAGTACTTC
D: TRBD1
size: .
J: TRBJ2-7
V: TRBV4-2

CDR3: CARSTGLAGGQETQYF
DNA: TGTGCCAGAAGCACCGGACTAGCGGGGGGTCAAGAGACCCAGTACTTC
D: TRBD2
size: .
J: TRBJ2-5
V: TRBV5-3

CDR3: CASSYDRAYEQYF
DNA: TGTGCCAGCAGTTACGACAGGGCCTACGAGCAGTACTTC
D: TRBD1
size: .
J: TRBJ2-7
V: TRBV6-5

CDR3: CASSRLAGPSYEQYF
DNA: TGCGCCAGCAGCCGACTAGCGGGACCCTCCTACGAGCAGTACTTC
D: TRBD2
size: .
J: TRBJ2-7
V: TRBV5-1

CDR3: CASSEGQGADTQYF
DNA: TGTGCCAGCAGTGAAGGACAGGGGGCAGATACGCAGTATTTT
D: TRBD1
size: few
J: TRBJ2-3
V: TRBV6-1

CDR3: CASSLAFGGAFGELFF
DNA: TGTGCCAGCAGCTTGGCCTTCGGGGGAGCCTTTGGGGAGCTGTTTTTT
D: .
size: .
J: TRBJ2-2
V: TRBV5-4

CDR3: CASSPDRGPFYEQYF
DNA: TGCGCCAGCAGCCCTGACAGGGGCCCATTTTACGAGCAGTACTTC
D: TRBD1
size: .
J: TRBJ2-7
V: TRBV5-1

CDR3: CASSFFYFQETQYF
DNA: TGTGCCAGCAGTTTCTTTTATTTCCAAGAGACCCAGTACTTC
D: .
size: .
J: TRBJ2-5
V: TRBV27

CDR3: CASSPETEQFF
DNA: TGCGCCAGCAGCCCAGAGACAGAGCAGTTCTTC
D: .
size: once
J: TRBJ2-1
V: TRBV10-1

CDR3: CASSLRGLSYGYTF
DNA: TGTGCCAGCAGCCTTAGGGGTTTGTCCTATGGCTACACCTTC
D: .
size: .
J: TRBJ1-2
V: TRBV5-6

CDR3: CASSQSLGAGEESGNTF
DNA: TGTGCCAGCAGCCAATCCTTGGGCGCAGGGGAAGAGTCTGGCAACACCTTC
D: .
size: .
J: TRBJ1-2
V: TRBV4-2

CDR3: CASSGGPGLEREQYF
DNA: TGTGCCAGCAGCGGAGGTCCGGGACTAGAACGCGAGCAGTACTTC
D: TRBD2
size: .
J: TRBJ2-7
V: TRBV9

CDR3: CASSQAIRSTGELFF
DNA: TGCGCCAGCAGCCAAGCCATTCGGAGTACCGGGGAGCTGTTTTTT
D: .
size: .
J: TRBJ2-2
V: TRBV4-1

CDR3: CASSGGTPDQPQHF
DNA: TGTGCCAGCAGTGGGGGGACCCCCGACCAGCCCCAGCATTTT
D: .
size: .
J: TRBJ1-5
V: TRBV6-6

CDR3: CASSYSGTGGTYEQYF
DNA: TGTGCCAGCAGCTATTCCGGGACAGGGGGCACCTACGAGCAGTACTTC
D: TRBD1
size: .
J: TRBJ2-7
V: TRBV5-5

CDR3: CATSTTEHNEQFF
DNA: TGTGCCACCAGCACCACAGAGCACAATGAGCAGTTCTTC
D: .
size: .
J: TRBJ2-1
V: TRBV15

CDR3: CASSPGGAAPPHEQYF
DNA: TGCGCCAGCAGCCCCGGGGGGGCTGCTCCACCCCACGAGCAGTACTTC
D: TRBD2
size: .
J: TRBJ2-7
V: TRBV4-3

CDR3: CASSHGLAGAYEQYF
DNA: TGTGCCAGCAGCCACGGACTAGCGGGGGCCTACGAGCAGTACTTC
D: TRBD2
size: .
J: TRBJ2-7
V: TRBV7-8

CDR3: CASSSLSGLDGYTF
DNA: TGCGCCAGCAGCTCCCTGTCGGGGTTGGACGGCTACACCTTC
D: .
size: .
J: TRBJ1-2
V: TRBV4-1